The 10 T cell receptor beta chains below all came from one sample that was sequenced in a study of cytomegalovirus exposure and HLA in healthy donors. The PCR made use of 60 Vbeta and 13 Jbeta primers. The repertoire was sequenced with immunoSEQ multiplex PCR; TCRdb's copy has only in-frame clones and lacks some. Among about 100,000 clones listed, roughly 80% were seen once. Source material: PBMCs. The receptors were sampled from a man aged 25-45 years in good health and CMV-seronegative.

The CDR3 loop reads CASSLADTGELFF. The CDR3 DNA reads as TGTGCCAGCAGTCTAGCGGACACCGGGGAGCTGTTTTTT. This rearrangement joins TRBV6-4 to TRBJ2-2; 7 positions agree with TRBD2. Trimming cost V 5 bases and J 3 bases; bases outside gene matches: 0. This CDR3 spans 13 amino acids. Germline values: CDR1 MRHNA, CDR2 SNTAGT.

The chain recombines TRBV9 with TRBJ1-1; D not certain. CDR1 SGDLS and CDR2 YYNGEE come from the germline V gene. Trimming removed 0 bases at V and 4 bases at J, with 10 bases between. The CDR3 length is 14 residues. CDR3: CASSVEYIPTEAFF. CDR3 nucleotide sequence: TGTGCCAGCAGCGTAGAGTACATCCCCACTGAAGCTTTCTTT.

The V gene is TRBV29-1, the J gene TRBJ2-7, with 8 positions matching TRBD1. CDR3 length: 12 amino acids. J lost 2 bases, V lost 4 bases, and 1 base had no gene match. Per germline, CDR1 SQVTM and CDR2 ANQGSEA. CDR3 amino acids: CSVGQGTYEQYF. CDR3 DNA: TGCAGCGTTGGACAGGGGACCTACGAGCAGTACTTC.

This clone was counted a single time. The chain recombines TRBV29-1 with TRBJ2-7; D perhaps matches TRBD2 (5 bases). V lost 4 bases, J lost 0 bases, and 16 bases lay in between. The CDR3 spans 15 residues. CDR1 is SQVTM and CDR2 is ANQGSEA in the germline V gene. In DNA form, the CDR3 reads TGCAGCGTTGCGGGTCTATCGGGGAGCTCCTACGAGCAGTACTTC. Its protein product is CSVAGLSGSSYEQYF.

For this clone: The same CDR3 arises from other DNA sequences in this sample as well. The chain uses TRBV25-1 and TRBJ1-2; possibly TRBD1 for D (5 bases). The CDR3 is 13 residues long. Germline V gene data show CDR1 as MGHDK and CDR2 as SYGVNS. The V end lost 8 bases, the J end lost 4 bases, and 14 bases lay between the germline ends. The CDR3 DNA is TGTGCCAGCCAGAAGGGGCTGGGCTATGGCTACACCTTC. Residues: CASQKGLGYGYTF.

The chain combines TRBV27 with TRBJ2-7; D is possibly TRBD1 (6 bases). V lost 2 bases to trimming and J lost 4 bases, with 12 bases between them. Germline V lookup: CDR1 MNHEY, CDR2 SMNVEV (reference sequence). CDR3 length equals 14 residues. The DNA for the CDR3 is TGTGCCAGCAGTTTAGTACAGGGCCGGTACGAGCAGTACTTC. This codes for CASSLVQGRYEQYF.

This chain connects TRBV2 to TRBJ2-7; tentative D call: TRBD2 (6 bases). Germline V CDR1 and CDR2: SNHLY, FYNNEI. The CDR3 runs to 14 residues. With 8 bases removed from V and 0 bases from J, the gap between germline ends came to 14 bases. The CDR3 coding sequence is TGTGCCAGCCGCTGGAGGGCGGACTCCTACGAGCAGTACTTC. Translation gives CASRWRADSYEQYF.

The gene calls are TRBV25-1 and TRBJ2-7, with 10 bases lining up with TRBD1. The V gene end was trimmed by 8 bases and the J gene end by 5 bases; junction bases not matched to a gene: 3. Germline V CDR1 and CDR2: MGHDK, SYGVNS. The CDR3 is made up of 12 amino acids. CDR3 amino acids: CASGTGAHEQYF. The CDR3 DNA reads as TGTGCCAGCGGGACAGGGGCTCACGAGCAGTACTTC.

V is TRBV11-2 and J is TRBJ1-2; D might be TRBD1 (5 bases). V was cut by 7 bases and J by 8 bases, with 11 bases left in between. The germline V gene has CDR1 SGHAT and CDR2 FQNNGV. This CDR3 region has 11 residues. The CDR3 spells CASKGQVGYTF. CDR3 bases: TGTGCCAGCAAGGGGCAGGTGGGCTACACCTTC.

This clone appeared a single time. The genes are TRBV30 and TRBJ1-3; 9 bases agree with TRBD1. The germline V gene has CDR1 GTSNPN and CDR2 SVGIG (reference sequence). V lost 6 bases to trimming and J lost 4 bases; unmatched junction nucleotides: 1. This CDR3 has 12 amino acids. CDR3 sequence (DNA): TGTGCCTGCGACAGGGGGGGAAACACCATATATTTT. This codes for CACDRGGNTIYF.